This TCR beta chain was identified during a study of siplizumab effects on memory and regulatory T cells. The repertoire was sequenced with immunoSEQ multiplex PCR; TCRdb's copy has only in-frame clones and lacks some. The sample holds some 65,000 clones; around 90% are singletons and the top ten take more than 1.5%. Trimming took off 5 bases at V and 4 bases at J, with 6 bases between the two ends. The CDR3 totals 11 residues. CDR1 DFQATT and CDR2 SNEGSKA come from the germline V gene (reference sequence). A word on this clone: Distinct nucleotide sequences in the sample also encode this CDR3.

This chain connects TRBV20-1 to TRBJ2-1; D unresolved. The source material was Tregs sorted from blood. The TCR sequence derives from a human donor in good health. The CDR3 loop reads CSARPYNEQFF. The CDR3 coding sequence is TGCAGTGCTCGACCGTACAATGAGCAGTTCTTC.